This T cell receptor (beta chain) was recovered during a study of cytomegalovirus exposure and HLA in healthy donors. The wider study: The 120 validation repertoires used the same platform as the roughly 700 first-cohort repertoires (as reported by a later analysis).

There are 15 residues in the CDR3. Germline V gene lookup returns CDR1 SGHRS and CDR2 YFSETQ. Losses at the gene ends were 4 bases for V and 1 base for J; bases not matched to a gene: 6. The protocol was immunoSEQ multiplex PCR, while the TCRdb copy is restricted to in-frame clones and leaves out a portion. The table has about 310,000 clones, around 90% seen once. Separate from the roughly 720-subject first cohort was the approximately 120-subject validation cohort, to which the donors belonged. The study's findings and limits: Whilst most TCR sequences proved rare, a subset of public TCRs occurred across many donors. According to the study, about 180 TCR beta chains were cytomegalovirus-associated.

About this clone: Its antigen is undetermined.

The sequence was collected from a man aged 25 to 45 in good health and CMV-seronegative. The sequencing input was PBMCs. This rearrangement joins TRBV5-1 to TRBJ2-3; 7 bases line up with TRBD1. Written as DNA, the CDR3 is TGCGCCAGCAGCAGGGACAGACGCGGCACAGATACGCAGTATTTT. It specifies CASSRDRRGTDTQYF.